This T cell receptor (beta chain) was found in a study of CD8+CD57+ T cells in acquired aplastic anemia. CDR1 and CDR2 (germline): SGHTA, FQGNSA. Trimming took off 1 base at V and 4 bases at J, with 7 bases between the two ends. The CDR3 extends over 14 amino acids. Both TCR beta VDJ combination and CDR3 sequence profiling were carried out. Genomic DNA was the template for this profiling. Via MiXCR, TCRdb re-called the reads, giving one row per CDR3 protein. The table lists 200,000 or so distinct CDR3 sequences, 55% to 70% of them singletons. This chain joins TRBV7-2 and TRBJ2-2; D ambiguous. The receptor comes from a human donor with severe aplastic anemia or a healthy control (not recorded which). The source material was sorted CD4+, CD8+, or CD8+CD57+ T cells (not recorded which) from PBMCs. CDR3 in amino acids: CASSLELGTGELFF. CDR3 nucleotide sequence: TGTGCCAGCAGCTTAGAGTTGGGCACCGGGGAGCTGTTTTTT. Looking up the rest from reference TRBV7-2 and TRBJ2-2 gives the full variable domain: GAGVSQSPSNKVTEKGKDVELRCDPISGHTALYWYRQSLGQGLEFLIYFQGNSAPDKSGLPSDRFSAERTGGSVSTLTIQRTQQEDSAVYLCASSLELGTGELFFGEGSRLTVL.